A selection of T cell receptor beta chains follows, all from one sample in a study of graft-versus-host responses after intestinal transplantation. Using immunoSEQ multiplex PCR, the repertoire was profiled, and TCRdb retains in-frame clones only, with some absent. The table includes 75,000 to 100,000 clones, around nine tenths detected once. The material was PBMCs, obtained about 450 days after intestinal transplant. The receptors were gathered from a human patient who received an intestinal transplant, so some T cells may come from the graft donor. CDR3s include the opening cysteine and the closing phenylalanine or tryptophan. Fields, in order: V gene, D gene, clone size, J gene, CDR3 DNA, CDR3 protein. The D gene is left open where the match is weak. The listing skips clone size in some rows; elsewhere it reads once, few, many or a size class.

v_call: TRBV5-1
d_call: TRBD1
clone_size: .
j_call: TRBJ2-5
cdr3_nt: TGCGCCAGCAGCTTCCCCCGGACAGGGGGCCGAGAGACCCAGTACTTC
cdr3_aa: CASSFPRTGGRETQYF

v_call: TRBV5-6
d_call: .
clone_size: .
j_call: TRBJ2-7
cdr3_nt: TGTGCCAGCAGCTTGGTGACGGATTACGAGCAGTACTTC
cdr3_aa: CASSLVTDYEQYF

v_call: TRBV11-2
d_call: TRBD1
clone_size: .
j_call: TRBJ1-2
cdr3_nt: TGTGCCAGCAGCCAGGACAGGAATAACTATGGCTACACCTTC
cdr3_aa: CASSQDRNNYGYTF

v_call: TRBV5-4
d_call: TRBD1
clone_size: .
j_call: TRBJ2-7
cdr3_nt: TGTGCCAGCAGGGGACAGCACTCCTACGAGCAGTACTTC
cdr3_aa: CASRGQHSYEQYF

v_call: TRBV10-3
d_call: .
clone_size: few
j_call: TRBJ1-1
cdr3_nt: TGTGCCATCAGACAGGAGAACACTGAAGCTTTCTTT
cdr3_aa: CAIRQENTEAFF

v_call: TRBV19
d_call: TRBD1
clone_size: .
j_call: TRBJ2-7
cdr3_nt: TGTGCCAGTAGTACCCCGGGACAGGGCTACGAGCAGTACTTC
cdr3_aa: CASSTPGQGYEQYF

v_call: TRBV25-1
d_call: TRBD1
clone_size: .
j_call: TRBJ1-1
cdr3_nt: TGTGCCAGCAGGGGACAGATGAACACTGAAGCTTTCTTT
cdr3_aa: CASRGQMNTEAFF

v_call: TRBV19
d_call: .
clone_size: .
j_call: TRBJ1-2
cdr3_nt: TGTGCCAGTAGTATAGGAGGCTACACCTTC
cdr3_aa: CASSIGGYTF

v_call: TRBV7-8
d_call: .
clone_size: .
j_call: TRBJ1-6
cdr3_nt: TGTGCCAGCAGCCTCGCGACGGGTTCACCCCTCCACTTT
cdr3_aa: CASSLATGSPLHF

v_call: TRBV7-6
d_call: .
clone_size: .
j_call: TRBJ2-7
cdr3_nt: TGTGCCAGCAGCTTAGGGGCATCCTACGAGCAGTACTTC
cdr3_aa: CASSLGASYEQYF

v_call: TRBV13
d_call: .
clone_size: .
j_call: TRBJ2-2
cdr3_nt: TGTGCCAGCAGCTTACTTCCGAACACCGGGGAGCTGTTTTTT
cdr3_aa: CASSLLPNTGELFF

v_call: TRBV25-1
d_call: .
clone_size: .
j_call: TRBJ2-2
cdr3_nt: TGTGCCAGCAAGGGTCGGCAGCAGAACACCGGGGAGCTGTTTTTT
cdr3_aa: CASKGRQQNTGELFF

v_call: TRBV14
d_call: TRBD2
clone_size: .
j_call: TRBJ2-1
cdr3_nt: TGTGCCAGCAGCCCCTATGTACTAGCGGGGGGAAAGAATGAGCAGTTCTTC
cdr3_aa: CASSPYVLAGGKNEQFF

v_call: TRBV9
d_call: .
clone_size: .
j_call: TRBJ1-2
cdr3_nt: TGTGCCAGCAGCGGGTATGGCTACACCTTC
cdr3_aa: CASSGYGYTF

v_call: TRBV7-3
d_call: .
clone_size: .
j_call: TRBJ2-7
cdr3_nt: TGTGCCAGCAGCCAAAGCGTAGGGCCCGCAACCTACGAGCAGTACTTC
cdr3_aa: CASSQSVGPATYEQYF

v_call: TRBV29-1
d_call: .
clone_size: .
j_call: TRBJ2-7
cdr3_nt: TGCAGCGTTACAAAAGTTGGCGCAGAGCAGTACTTC
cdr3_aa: CSVTKVGAEQYF

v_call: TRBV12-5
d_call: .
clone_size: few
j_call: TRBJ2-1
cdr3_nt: TGTGCTAGTGGGTTATCGGAGCAGTTCTTC
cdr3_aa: CASGLSEQFF

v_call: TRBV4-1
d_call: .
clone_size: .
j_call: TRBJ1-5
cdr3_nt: TGCGCCAGCAGCCAAGTAGTGGTTCCAGGGCAGCCCCAGCATTTT
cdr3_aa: CASSQVVVPGQPQHF

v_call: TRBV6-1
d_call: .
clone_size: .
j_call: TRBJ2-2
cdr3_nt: TGTGCCACTAGGTACGGGGAGCTGTTTTTT
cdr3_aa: CATRYGELFF

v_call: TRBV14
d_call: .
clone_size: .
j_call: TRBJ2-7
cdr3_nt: TGTGCCAGCAGCCAAGAGGGGGCGCGGGAGCAGTACTTC
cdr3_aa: CASSQEGAREQYF

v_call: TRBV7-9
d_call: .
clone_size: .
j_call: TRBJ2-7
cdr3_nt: TGTGCCAGCAGCCCCGGGGCGGGCGAGCAGTACTTC
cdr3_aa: CASSPGAGEQYF